This TCR beta chain was captured by sequencing in a study of blood T cells in healthy people across ages. Roughly 10 milliliters of peripheral blood were drawn from each donor into EDTA-treated tubes. The use of a sample-barcoded 5' primer and a J-beta primer mix characterized a second PCR of roughly 6 to 11 cycles. TCRdb ran MiXCR on the 5' RACE reads and lists one entry per CDR3 protein. This sample has 1.5 million to 2 million distinct CDR3 sequences, with under 30% found just once. J gave up 1 base and V 8 bases, and 5 bases lay outside the gene matches. The CDR3 runs 15 residues. Germline V gene data show CDR1 as MNHNY and CDR2 as SVGAGI (reference sequence). This clonotype was recorded a few times. The antigen is undetermined. The study, taken as a whole, reports: Naive T cell percentage by flow cytometry tracked strongly with beta diversity. When one million T cells were used, diversity estimates were thought to be underestimates. In older individuals, TCR beta diversity per million T cells was lower, falling roughly linearly with age.

The TCR was taken from a woman aged 25 to 45 in good health. This sequence joins TRBV6-6 and TRBJ2-3; 11 positions agree with TRBD2. Sequencing was carried out using blood. The CDR3 DNA follows: TGTGCCAGCTTCACTAGCGGGGGACGCACAGATACGCAGTATTTT. Residues: CASFTSGGRTDTQYF.